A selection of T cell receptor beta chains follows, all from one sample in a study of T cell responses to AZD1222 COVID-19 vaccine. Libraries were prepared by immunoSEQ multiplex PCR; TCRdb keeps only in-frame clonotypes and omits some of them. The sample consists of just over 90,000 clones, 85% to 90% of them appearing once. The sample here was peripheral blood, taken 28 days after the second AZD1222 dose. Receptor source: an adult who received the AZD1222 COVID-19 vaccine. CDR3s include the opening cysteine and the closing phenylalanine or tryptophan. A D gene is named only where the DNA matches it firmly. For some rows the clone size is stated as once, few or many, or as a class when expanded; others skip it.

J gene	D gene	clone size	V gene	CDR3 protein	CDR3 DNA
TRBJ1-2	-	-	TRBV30	CAWNELNYGYTF	TGTGCCTGGAACGAGCTTAACTATGGCTACACCTTC
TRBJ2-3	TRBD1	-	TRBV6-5	CASTGRDRATDTQYF	TGTGCCAGCACGGGTCGGGACAGGGCAACAGATACGCAGTATTTT
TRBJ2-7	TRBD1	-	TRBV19	CASSKTTGGPYEQYF	TGTGCCAGTAGTAAGACGACAGGGGGCCCCTACGAGCAGTACTTC
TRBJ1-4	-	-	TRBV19	CASSIGRRDNEKLFF	TGTGCCAGTAGTATAGGACGGCGAGACAATGAAAAACTGTTTTTT
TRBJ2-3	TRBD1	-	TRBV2	CASSAGQGTDTQYF	TGTGCCAGCAGTGCCGGACAGGGCACAGATACGCAGTATTTT
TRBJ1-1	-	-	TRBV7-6	CASSLQAGGITEAFF	TGTGCCAGCAGCTTACAGGCCGGGGGGATCACTGAAGCTTTCTTT
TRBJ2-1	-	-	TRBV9	CASSVGGGTGPDNEQFF	TGTGCCAGCAGCGTAGGGGGAGGGACAGGCCCAGACAATGAGCAGTTCTTC
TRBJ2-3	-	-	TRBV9	CASSVVTSPVGDTQYF	TGTGCCAGCAGCGTAGTCACAAGCCCTGTGGGAGATACGCAGTATTTT
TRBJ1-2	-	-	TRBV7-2	CASSLGRSNYGYTF	TGTGCCAGCAGCTTAGGTAGGAGTAACTATGGCTACACCTTC
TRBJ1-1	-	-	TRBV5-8	CASSRVGTYTEAFF	TGTGCCAGCAGCCGCGTGGGGACCTACACTGAAGCTTTCTTT
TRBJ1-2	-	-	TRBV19	CASSMGDANYGYTF	TGTGCCAGTAGTATGGGGGACGCTAACTATGGCTACACCTTC
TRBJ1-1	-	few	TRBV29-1	CSVIRGTEAFF	TGCAGCGTTATCAGGGGTACTGAAGCTTTCTTT
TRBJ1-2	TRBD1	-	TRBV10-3	CASRTGTGNYGYTF	TGTGCCTCGAGAACCGGGACAGGGAATTATGGCTACACCTTC
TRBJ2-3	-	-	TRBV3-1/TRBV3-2	CASSQVVRTTQYF	TGTGCCAGCAGCCAAGTAGTGCGCACTACGCAGTATTTT
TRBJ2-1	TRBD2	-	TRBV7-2	CASSLRLAVDSYNEQFF	TGTGCCAGCAGCTTACGGCTAGCGGTCGACTCCTACAATGAGCAGTTCTTC
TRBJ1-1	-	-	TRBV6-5	CASSTTGGPEAFF	TGTGCCAGCAGTACCACGGGGGGCCCTGAAGCTTTCTTT
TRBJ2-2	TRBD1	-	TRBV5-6	CASTPGQGHGELFF	TGTGCCAGCACCCCGGGACAGGGCCACGGGGAGCTGTTTTTT
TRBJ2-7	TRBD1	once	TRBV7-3	CASSLDAGGIDEQYF	TGTGCCAGCAGCTTAGACGCAGGGGGCATCGACGAGCAGTACTTC
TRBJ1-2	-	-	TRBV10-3	CAISATEGGYTF	TGTGCCATCAGTGCCACCGAAGGGGGCTACACCTTC
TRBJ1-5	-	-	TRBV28	CASNTFGGLWGNQPQHF	TGTGCCAGCAACACTTTTGGGGGGCTGTGGGGCAATCAGCCCCAGCATTTT
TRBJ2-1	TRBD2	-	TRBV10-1	CASSGLAGDGNEQFF	TGCGCCAGCAGTGGATTAGCGGGAGACGGGAATGAGCAGTTCTTC
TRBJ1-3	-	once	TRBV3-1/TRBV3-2	CASSQWVGSFSGNTIYF	TGTGCCAGCAGCCAATGGGTAGGCAGTTTCTCTGGAAACACCATATATTTT
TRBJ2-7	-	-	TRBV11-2	CASSLGGQGGTYEQYF	TGTGCCAGCAGCTTAGGCGGGCAGGGAGGAACCTACGAGCAGTACTTC
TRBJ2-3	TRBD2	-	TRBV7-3	CASSTGLAGGTDTQYF	TGTGCCAGCAGCACGGGACTAGCGGGAGGGACAGATACGCAGTATTTT
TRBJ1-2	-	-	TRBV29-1	CSVEANYGYTF	TGCAGCGTTGAGGCAAACTATGGCTACACCTTC
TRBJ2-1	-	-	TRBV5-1	CASTMAGPNSYNEQFF	TGCGCCAGCACAATGGCGGGGCCAAACTCCTACAATGAGCAGTTCTTC
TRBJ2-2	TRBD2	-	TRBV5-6	CASSLGGRVRGTGELFF	TGTGCCAGCAGCTTAGGCGGGAGGGTTAGAGGAACCGGGGAGCTGTTTTTT
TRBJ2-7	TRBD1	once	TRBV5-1	CASSLASGTGYEQYF	TGCGCCAGCAGCTTGGCCTCTGGGACAGGTTACGAGCAGTACTTC
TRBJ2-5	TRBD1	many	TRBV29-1	CSVWGPTGQGAETQYF	TGCAGCGTTTGGGGACCTACGGGACAGGGGGCAGAGACCCAGTACTTC